Listed below are T cell receptor beta chains from one sample, sequenced in a study of Ad26.COV2.S vaccination and SARS-CoV-2 variants. TCRdb keeps only in-frame clones here, not all; method: immunoSEQ multiplex PCR. The sample shows about 370,000 clones, 70% to 90% of them seen only once. The sample was peripheral blood, taken in a trial of Ad26.COV2.S vaccine versus placebo. These receptors were collected from a person aged 18-60 years who received the Ad26.COV2.S COVID-19 vaccine or a placebo. The CDR3 runs from the conserved cysteine through the conserved F or W. Fields, in order: clone size, J gene, V gene, D gene, CDR3 protein, CDR3 DNA. D genes are given only for firm matches. Not all rows give a size; the values are once, few, many and, for expanded clones, a class.

size: -
J: TRBJ2-1
V: TRBV24-1
D: TRBD2
CDR3: CATSDLGEGLAGEGEQFF
DNA: TGTGCCACCAGTGATTTGGGCGAGGGACTAGCGGGAGAAGGTGAGCAGTTCTTC

size: -
J: TRBJ2-2
V: TRBV18
D: -
CDR3: CASSPARVSGELFF
DNA: TGTGCCAGCTCACCAGCCAGGGTGAGCGGGGAGCTGTTTTTT

size: -
J: TRBJ1-5
V: TRBV28
D: -
CDR3: CASTSSGRGGAQPQHF
DNA: TGTGCCAGCACCTCATCGGGGAGGGGAGGAGCCCAGCCCCAGCATTTT

size: -
J: TRBJ2-1
V: TRBV28
D: TRBD2
CDR3: CASSLGLAGYYNEQFF
DNA: TGTGCCAGCAGTTTGGGCCTAGCGGGGTACTACAATGAGCAGTTCTTC

size: -
J: TRBJ2-5
V: TRBV5-4
D: TRBD1
CDR3: CASSFDRVKETQYF
DNA: TGTGCCAGCAGCTTTGACAGGGTCAAAGAGACCCAGTACTTC

size: -
J: TRBJ2-3
V: TRBV11-2
D: -
CDR3: CASSLGSTSKASTDTQYF
DNA: TGTGCCAGCAGCTTAGGGAGTACGTCGAAAGCTAGCACAGATACGCAGTATTTT

size: -
J: TRBJ2-1
V: TRBV5-1
D: TRBD1
CDR3: CASSLAGTGLNEQFF
DNA: TGCGCCAGCAGCTTGGCCGGGACAGGGCTCAATGAGCAGTTCTTC

size: -
J: TRBJ2-3
V: TRBV28
D: TRBD2
CDR3: CASSPRLAGATDTQYF
DNA: TGTGCCAGCAGCCCTCGACTAGCGGGAGCCACAGATACGCAGTATTTT

size: once
J: TRBJ2-5
V: TRBV5-4
D: -
CDR3: CASSGGRETQYF
DNA: TGTGCCAGCAGCGGGGGAAGGGAGACCCAGTACTTC

size: -
J: TRBJ1-1
V: TRBV5-1
D: -
CDR3: CASSIRVSGTEAFF
DNA: TGCGCCAGCAGCATCAGGGTGTCGGGCACTGAAGCTTTCTTT

size: once
J: TRBJ2-7
V: TRBV28
D: TRBD2
CDR3: CASSLSLPRGETGTSGRYGKEQYF
DNA: TGTGCCAGCAGTTTATCTTTGCCTAGGGGGGAGACCGGGACTAGCGGGAGGTATGGCAAAGAGCAGTACTTC

size: once
J: TRBJ1-1
V: TRBV13
D: -
CDR3: CASSLGGEIWDTEAFF
DNA: TGTGCCAGCAGCTTAGGAGGGGAAATCTGGGACACTGAAGCTTTCTTT

size: -
J: TRBJ2-5
V: TRBV5-1
D: TRBD1
CDR3: CATGTGGGETQYF
DNA: TGCGCCACCGGGACAGGGGGAGGGGAGACCCAGTACTTC

size: -
J: TRBJ2-1
V: TRBV5-6
D: -
CDR3: CASSDYRGNEQFF
DNA: TGTGCCAGCAGCGACTATCGGGGGAATGAGCAGTTCTTC

size: -
J: TRBJ2-7
V: TRBV7-2
D: -
CDR3: CASSLGTVILSYEQYF
DNA: TGTGCCAGCAGCTTAGGGACCGTTATTCTCTCCTACGAGCAGTACTTC

size: -
J: TRBJ1-1
V: TRBV30
D: TRBD1
CDR3: CAFRTGYTEAFF
DNA: TGTGCCTTCCGGACAGGGTACACTGAAGCTTTCTTT

size: -
J: TRBJ2-2
V: TRBV5-1
D: -
CDR3: CASSLGRSGTGELFF
DNA: TGCGCCAGCAGCTTAGGGAGGAGCGGCACCGGGGAGCTGTTTTTT

size: -
J: TRBJ2-5
V: TRBV7-2
D: -
CDR3: CASSLETQETQYF
DNA: TGTGCCAGCAGCTTGGAGACACAAGAGACCCAGTACTTC

size: -
J: TRBJ2-2
V: TRBV5-4
D: TRBD1
CDR3: CASSQGQGTGELFF
DNA: TGTGCCAGCAGCCAGGGACAGGGCACCGGGGAGCTGTTTTTT

size: -
J: TRBJ2-1
V: TRBV13
D: -
CDR3: CASSADVSAPYNEQFF
DNA: TGTGCCAGCAGCGCCGACGTCAGTGCTCCCTACAATGAGCAGTTCTTC

size: -
J: TRBJ2-2
V: TRBV28
D: TRBD2
CDR3: CASSLWGLAANTGELFF
DNA: TGTGCCAGCAGTTTATGGGGACTAGCGGCGAACACCGGGGAGCTGTTTTTT

size: -
J: TRBJ1-6
V: TRBV6-5
D: TRBD1
CDR3: CATRQGSNSPLHF
DNA: TGTGCCACCAGACAGGGGAGCAATTCACCCCTCCACTTT

size: -
J: TRBJ2-7
V: TRBV15
D: -
CDR3: CATSEGGQLPYEQYF
DNA: TGTGCCACCAGCGAGGGGGGACAGCTGCCCTACGAGCAGTACTTC

size: once
J: TRBJ2-1
V: TRBV11-3
D: TRBD2
CDR3: CASSLTRTSGRNNEQFF
DNA: TGTGCCAGCAGCTTAACCCGGACTAGCGGTAGAAACAATGAGCAGTTCTTC

size: -
J: TRBJ1-2
V: TRBV7-2
D: -
CDR3: CASRLGLNYGYTF
DNA: TGTGCCAGCAGGCTCGGGCTGAACTATGGCTACACCTTC

size: -
J: TRBJ2-2
V: TRBV23-1
D: -
CDR3: CASSQYKGLENTGELFF
DNA: TGCGCCAGCAGTCAATACAAGGGACTGGAAAACACCGGGGAGCTGTTTTTT

size: -
J: TRBJ2-7
V: TRBV13
D: -
CDR3: CASSPQGIGEREQYF
DNA: TGTGCCAGCAGCCCCCAGGGGATAGGGGAGAGAGAGCAGTACTTC

size: -
J: TRBJ1-3
V: TRBV7-2
D: -
CDR3: CASSFTLTGNTIYF
DNA: TGTGCCAGCAGCTTCACCCTCACTGGAAACACCATATATTTT

size: -
J: TRBJ2-2
V: TRBV5-4
D: TRBD2
CDR3: CASSRTRGSTGELFF
DNA: TGTGCCAGCAGCCGGACTAGAGGGAGCACCGGGGAGCTGTTTTTT

size: -
J: TRBJ2-7
V: TRBV29-1
D: TRBD1
CDR3: CSVEGDSAYEQYF
DNA: TGCAGCGTTGAGGGGGACAGTGCCTACGAGCAGTACTTC

size: -
J: TRBJ2-6
V: TRBV30
D: TRBD1
CDR3: CAWTGQGRSGANVLTF
DNA: TGTGCCTGGACCGGACAGGGACGCTCTGGGGCCAACGTCCTGACTTTC

size: -
J: TRBJ2-3
V: TRBV7-9
D: TRBD2
CDR3: CASTFRLAGVSDTQYF
DNA: TGTGCCAGCACCTTCCGACTAGCGGGAGTCTCAGATACGCAGTATTTT

size: once
J: TRBJ2-1
V: TRBV6-5
D: TRBD2
CDR3: CASSSPGAGDMFF
DNA: TGTGCCAGCAGCTCCCCTGGGGCGGGAGATATGTTCTTC

size: once
J: TRBJ2-5
V: TRBV19
D: -
CDR3: CASSIWARETQYF
DNA: TGTGCCAGTAGTATATGGGCTCGGGAGACCCAGTACTTC

size: -
J: TRBJ2-7
V: TRBV4-2
D: -
CDR3: CASSQGGLPEQYF
DNA: TGTGCCAGCAGCCAAGGGGGGCTGCCCGAGCAGTACTTC

size: -
J: TRBJ2-1
V: TRBV7-9
D: -
CDR3: CASSLDRAYYNEQFF
DNA: TGTGCCAGCAGCTTAGACAGGGCCTACTACAATGAGCAGTTCTTC

size: -
J: TRBJ2-1
V: TRBV9
D: TRBD2
CDR3: CASSVQPSGREQFF
DNA: TGTGCCAGCAGCGTTCAACCTAGCGGCAGAGAGCAGTTCTTC

size: -
J: TRBJ2-3
V: TRBV6-2/TRBV6-3
D: -
CDR3: CASSGSTDTQYF
DNA: TGTGCCAGCAGCGGGAGCACAGATACGCAGTATTTT

size: -
J: TRBJ2-5
V: TRBV5-1
D: TRBD2
CDR3: CASSLAGVAGGFLEETQYF
DNA: TGCGCCAGCAGCTTGGCCGGAGTAGCGGGAGGCTTTTTAGAAGAGACCCAGTACTTC

size: -
J: TRBJ2-7
V: TRBV28
D: TRBD2
CDR3: CASSFVAGLGVYEQYF
DNA: TGTGCCAGCAGTTTCGTGGCAGGACTAGGGGTATACGAGCAGTACTTC

size: -
J: TRBJ2-7
V: TRBV7-2
D: -
CDR3: CASSLRGTGFSYEQYF
DNA: TGTGCCAGCAGCTTAAGAGGGACGGGGTTTTCCTACGAGCAGTACTTC

size: -
J: TRBJ2-3
V: TRBV9
D: -
CDR3: CASSVDLPADTQYF
DNA: TGTGCCAGCAGCGTAGATCTCCCGGCCGATACGCAGTATTTT

size: -
J: TRBJ2-7
V: TRBV24-1
D: -
CDR3: CATSEGTYEQYF
DNA: TGTGCCACCAGTGAGGGAACCTACGAGCAGTACTTC

size: -
J: TRBJ1-2
V: TRBV19
D: TRBD1
CDR3: CASSQGQGMRYTF
DNA: TGTGCCAGTAGTCAAGGACAGGGTATGCGCTACACCTTC

size: -
J: TRBJ2-5
V: TRBV27
D: TRBD2
CDR3: CASSLEPGLARETQYF
DNA: TGTGCCAGCAGTTTAGAACCGGGACTAGCTAGGGAGACCCAGTACTTC

size: -
J: TRBJ1-5
V: TRBV11-2
D: TRBD1
CDR3: CASSLGTGAGILGNQPQHF
DNA: TGTGCCAGCAGCTTAGGGACAGGGGCCGGGATATTGGGCAATCAGCCCCAGCATTTT

size: -
J: TRBJ2-2
V: TRBV7-3
D: -
CDR3: CASSPYQRTGELFF
DNA: TGTGCCAGCAGCCCCTACCAGCGGACCGGGGAGCTGTTTTTT

size: -
J: TRBJ2-1
V: TRBV7-2
D: -
CDR3: CASSPRGGANEQFF
DNA: TGTGCCAGCAGCCCCAGGGGTGGGGCAAATGAGCAGTTCTTC

size: -
J: TRBJ2-6
V: TRBV7-2
D: -
CDR3: CASSLTSSGANVLTF
DNA: TGTGCCAGCAGCTTAACTTCCTCTGGGGCCAACGTCCTGACTTTC

size: -
J: TRBJ2-1
V: TRBV18
D: -
CDR3: CASSPNRASSYNEQFF
DNA: TGTGCCAGCTCACCAAACAGGGCGAGCTCCTACAATGAGCAGTTCTTC

size: -
J: TRBJ2-1
V: TRBV7-3
D: -
CDR3: CASSLAYPYNEQFF
DNA: TGTGCCAGCAGCTTAGCCTATCCGTACAATGAGCAGTTCTTC

size: -
J: TRBJ1-2
V: TRBV7-9
D: -
CDR3: CASSLEGWASGYTF
DNA: TGTGCCAGCAGCTTAGAAGGTTGGGCGAGCGGCTACACCTTC

size: -
J: TRBJ2-7
V: TRBV27
D: TRBD2
CDR3: CASSLTSGRYEQYF
DNA: TGTGCCAGCAGTTTGACTAGCGGGAGATACGAGCAGTACTTC

size: -
J: TRBJ2-3
V: TRBV7-3
D: TRBD2
CDR3: CASSQTSGAQYF
DNA: TGTGCCAGCAGCCAGACTAGCGGGGCCCAGTATTTT

size: -
J: TRBJ2-7
V: TRBV4-1
D: TRBD1
CDR3: CASSLRTGGPYEQYF
DNA: TGCGCCAGCAGCCTGCGGACAGGGGGACCCTACGAGCAGTACTTC